This T cell receptor (beta chain) came from a study of neurological immune-mediated disorders. Trimming removed 3 bases from V and 3 bases from J, with 12 bases in between. This CDR3 contains 14 residues. The germline CDR1 and CDR2 sequences are DFQATT and SNEGSKA (reference sequence). From 15-18 subjects, every sequencing run obtained over 180 million TCR-beta sequences. TCRdb independently ran MiXCR on the 5' RACE reads; one entry per CDR3 protein. The sample shows approximately 30,000 distinct CDR3 sequences, less than 5% of them seen only once. CD4+ or CD8+ T cells, 1 million per library, were used for sorted libraries. Broader study findings: Expansion of TCR clones was greatest in HTLV-1-associated myelopathy and smallest in multiple sclerosis, where it fell below that of healthy controls.

This clonotype came up many times. Its specificity is unknown. The V call is TRBV20-1, the J call TRBJ2-1; perhaps TRBD2 as D (6 bases). Sequences were obtained from CD4+ T cells from blood. This clonotype originated in a woman in her forties in good health. CDR3 amino acids: CSARSPGGYNEQFF. The CDR3 DNA sequence: TGCAGTGCTAGGTCTCCCGGGGGCTACAATGAGCAGTTCTTC.